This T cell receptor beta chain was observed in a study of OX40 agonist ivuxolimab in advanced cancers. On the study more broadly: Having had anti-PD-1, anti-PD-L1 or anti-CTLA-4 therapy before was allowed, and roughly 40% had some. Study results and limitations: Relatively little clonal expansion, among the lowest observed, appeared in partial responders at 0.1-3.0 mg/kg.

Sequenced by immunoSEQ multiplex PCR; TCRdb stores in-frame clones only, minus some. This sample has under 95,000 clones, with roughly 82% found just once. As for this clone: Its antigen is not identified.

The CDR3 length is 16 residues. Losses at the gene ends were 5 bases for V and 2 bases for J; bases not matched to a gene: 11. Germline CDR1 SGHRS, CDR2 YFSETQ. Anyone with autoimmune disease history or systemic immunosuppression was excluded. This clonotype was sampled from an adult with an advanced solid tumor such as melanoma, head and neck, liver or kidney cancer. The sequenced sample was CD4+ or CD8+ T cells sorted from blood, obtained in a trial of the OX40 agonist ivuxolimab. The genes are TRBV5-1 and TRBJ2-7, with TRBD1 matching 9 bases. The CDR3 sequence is CASRSGTGFAAYEQYF. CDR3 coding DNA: TGCGCCAGCAGATCCGGGACAGGGTTCGCGGCCTACGAGCAGTACTTC.